One sample yielded the 15 T cell receptor beta chains listed below, sequenced in a study of T cell changes during pregnancy in multiple sclerosis. Using immunoSEQ multiplex PCR, the repertoire was profiled, and TCRdb retains in-frame clones only, with some absent. Counted here are about 39,000 clones, around 94% occurring once; the ten biggest clones make up roughly 1.7%. Source: peripheral blood, taken in the third trimester of pregnancy. These receptors were taken from a female donor with multiple sclerosis, enrolled in a pregnancy study.

The chain has TRBV6-6 and TRBJ2-7; 8 bases fit TRBD2. Trimming took 6 bases from V and 6 from J; bases not matched to a gene: 4. Looked up from germline, CDR1 is MNHNY and CDR2 is SVGAGI (reference sequence). CDR3 length: 12 amino acids. The CDR3 nucleotides read TGTGCCAGCAGCACGACTAGCGCCGAGCAGTACTTC. It translates to CASSTTSAEQYF.

The chain carries TRBV7-8 and TRBJ1-3, with D perhaps TRBD1 (6 bases). V was clipped by 10 bases and J by 2 bases, with 15 bases between them. The CDR3 spans 14 residues. Germline-derived CDR1 and CDR2 are SGHVS and FQNEAQ. CDR3 bases: TGTGCCACCGGACAGTCCGGTCCTGGAAACACCATATATTTT. Amino acid sequence: CATGQSGPGNTIYF.

This clone was counted only a few times. J is TRBJ1-1 and V is TRBV19; D gene uncertain. The V end lost 4 bases, the J end lost 8 bases, and 8 bases lay between the germline ends. From germline, CDR1 is LNHDA and CDR2 SQIVND (reference sequence). This CDR3 has 11 amino acids. The CDR3 DNA reads TGTGCCAGTAGTAGGGAGCTAGAAGCTTTCTTT. This gives the protein CASSRELEAFF. Filled out from reference TRBV19 and TRBJ1-1, the complete variable domain reads DGGITQSPKYLFRKEGQNVTLSCEQNLNHDAMYWYRQDPGQGLRLIYYSQIVNDFQKGDIAEGYSVSREKKESFPLTVTSAQKNPTAFYLCASSRELEAFFGQGTRLTVV.

The rearrangement uses TRBV30 and TRBJ2-7, with 9 nucleotides matching TRBD1. Germline V lookup: CDR1 GTSNPN, CDR2 SVGIG (reference sequence). The CDR3 sequence is 17 residues long. Trimming at V came to 2 bases and at J to 9 bases, leaving 20 bases not matched to a gene. The CDR3 here is CAWSPHGGDRVLLGQYF. Written as DNA, the CDR3 is TGTGCCTGGAGTCCCCACGGAGGGGACAGGGTGTTGTTGGGGCAGTACTTC.

The chain combines TRBV7-2 with TRBJ2-1, with 7 bases fitting TRBD1. V shed 5 bases, J shed 4 bases, and the junction held 5 bases outside the gene matches. The CDR3 is 14 amino acids. The germline V gene encodes CDR1 SGHTA and CDR2 FQGNSA. CDR3 nucleotides: TGTGCCAGCAGCCCCCGGACAGGATACAATGAGCAGTTCTTC. Translation: CASSPRTGYNEQFF.

This clone was seen a few times. The V call is TRBV7-9, the J call TRBJ1-4; 10 positions agree with TRBD1. Per the germline V gene, CDR1 is SEHNR and CDR2 is FQNEAQ (reference sequence). J gave up 1 base and V 1 base, and 0 bases lay outside the gene matches. This CDR3 has 16 amino acids. The CDR3 nucleotides read TGTGCCAGCAGCTTAGGGGACAGGGGAACTAATGAAAAACTGTTTTTT. It encodes CASSLGDRGTNEKLFF.

The J gene is TRBJ2-7, the V gene TRBV5-6; TRBD2 aligns across 8 bases. The germline V gene has CDR1 SGHDT and CDR2 YYEEEE. The CDR3 sequence is 14 residues long. Trimming took 4 bases from V and 5 from J; bases not matched to a gene: 8. In nucleotides, the CDR3 is TGTGCCAGCAGCGGTCGGACTAGCCTTCACGAGCAGTACTTC. This translates into CASSGRTSLHEQYF. The whole variable domain, filled in from reference TRBV5-6 and TRBJ2-7, reads DAGVTQSPTHLIKTRGQQVTLRCSPKSGHDTVSWYQQALGQGPQFIFQYYEEEERQRGNFPDRFSGHQFPNYSSELNVNALLLGDSALYLCASSGRTSLHEQYFGPGTRLTVT.

The J gene is TRBJ2-2, the V gene TRBV19; D gene ambiguous. This CDR3 has 14 amino acids. With 8 bases removed from V and 4 bases from J, the gap between germline ends came to 14 bases. Per germline, CDR1 LNHDA and CDR2 SQIVND (reference sequence). CDR3 coding DNA: TGTGCCAGTTGGCGGCCACCCTTCACCGGGGAGCTGTTTTTT. Its protein product is CASWRPPFTGELFF.

The V and J genes are TRBV2 and TRBJ2-3; D unresolved. CDR3 size: 15 residues. Germline V gene lookup returns CDR1 SNHLY and CDR2 FYNNEI. Trimming removed 3 bases at V and 0 bases at J, with 10 bases between. The chain's CDR3 is CASSETGISTDTQYF. In DNA, the CDR3 is TGTGCCAGCAGTGAGACTGGAATAAGCACAGATACGCAGTATTTT.

This clone turned up a few times. DNA for the CDR3: TGTGCCAGCAACCCAAGGGCCGGGACAGGGGGACACGAGCAGTACTTC. This encodes CASNPRAGTGGHEQYF. The chain carries TRBV5-6 and TRBJ2-7; 11 bases match TRBD1. The junction had 13 bases not matched to a gene; V was cut back by 6 bases and J by 5 bases. The length of the CDR3 is 16 residues. Germline CDR1 reads SGHDT; CDR2 reads YYEEEE.

This CDR3 is CASSKGGYSYNEQFF. CDR3 sequence (DNA): TGTGCCAGCAGCAAAGGGGGCTACTCCTACAATGAGCAGTTCTTC. This chain links TRBV21-1 with TRBJ2-1; the table's D gene call, TRBD1, was not cross checked with the DNA. TRBV21-1 represents a pseudogene. The CDR3 runs 15 residues.

V gene TRBV5-1 combines with J gene TRBJ2-1, with TRBD2 as a possible D gene (7 bases). CDR1 and CDR2 from the germline V gene are SGHRS and YFSETQ. V shed 7 bases and J shed 5 bases, with 16 bases lying between them. CDR3 length: 14 amino acids. The CDR3 region is CASAGAGVHNEQFF. CDR3 nucleotides: TGCGCCAGCGCAGGGGCGGGGGTCCACAATGAGCAGTTCTTC.

The chain uses TRBV28 and TRBJ2-1, with TRBD1 matching over 8 bases. V trimming: 6 bases; J trimming: 4 bases; junction bases outside the gene matches: 8. Germline V lookup: CDR1 MDHEN, CDR2 SYDVKM. This CDR3 region has 15 residues. CDR3 region: CASRIGQGKYNEQFF. The CDR3 bases are TGTGCCAGCAGGATCGGACAGGGTAAATACAATGAGCAGTTCTTC.

The chain joins TRBV5-6 to TRBJ2-5; TRBD2 agrees at 12 bases. Per germline, CDR1 SGHDT and CDR2 YYEEEE. V was clipped by 0 bases and J by 4 bases; unmatched bases: 7. The CDR3 runs 17 residues. The CDR3 DNA sequence: TGTGCCAGCAGCTTGGGACTAGCGGGAGAATGGGTAGAGACCCAGTACTTC. Translating gives CASSLGLAGEWVETQYF.

V usage is TRBV19 and J usage is TRBJ2-5; tentatively, D is TRBD2 (5 bases). V lost 10 bases and J 1 base, leaving 13 bases between the germline ends. The CDR3 spans 13 residues. Germline V gene sequence: CDR1 LNHDA, CDR2 SQIVND (reference sequence). This chain's CDR3 is CATSGGFQETQYF. Here the CDR3 DNA reads TGTGCCACCAGTGGAGGTTTCCAAGAGACCCAGTACTTC.